These T cell receptor beta chains were read from a single sample in a study of cytomegalovirus exposure and HLA in healthy donors. Profiling relied on immunoSEQ multiplex PCR, and the TCRdb table lists in-frame clones only, not all of them. This sample has over 150,000 clones; about 82% occur once, and the top ten carry 6.5% to 7.5%. The material sequenced was PBMCs. These receptors all stem from a young woman in good health and CMV-seropositive. The CDR3 runs from the conserved cysteine through the conserved F or W. The D gene is left open where the match is weak. The listing skips clone size in some rows; elsewhere it reads once, few, many or a size class.

few | TRBJ1-2 | TRBD1 | TRBV6-1 | 15 | TGTGCCAGCAGTGAAGGCGCGGACAGGCTCTATGGCTACACCTTC | CASSEGADRLYGYTF
once | TRBJ1-4 | - | TRBV4-3 | 17 | TGCGCCAGCAGCCAAGGGACACTCCGGGCAACTAATGAAAAACTGTTTTTT | CASSQGTLRATNEKLFF
once | TRBJ1-4 | - | TRBV4-2 | 17 | TGTGCCAGCAGCCAAGAACGGGGGATCGGAACTAATGAAAAACTGTTTTTT | CASSQERGIGTNEKLFF
- | TRBJ1-4 | TRBD1 | TRBV28 | 14 | TGTGCCAGCAGTTCGACAGGGATAAGGGAAAAACTGTTTTTT | CASSSTGIREKLFF
- | TRBJ2-1 | - | TRBV4-1 | 15 | TGCGCCAGCAGCCAAGACATTACACAGGGGAGGTGGCAGTTCTTC | CASSQDITQGRWQFF
- | TRBJ2-3 | - | TRBV5-1 | 14 | TGCGCCAGCAGCCCGGATTTGAGGGGGGATACGCAGTATTTT | CASSPDLRGDTQYF
- | TRBJ1-2 | - | TRBV29-1 | 12 | TGCAGCGTTGAGAGGGTCGAGGGTGGCTACACCTTC | CSVERVEGGYTF
- | TRBJ2-1 | - | TRBV19 | 13 | TGTGCCAGTAGTATAGTTTCCGGGGGTGAGCAGTTCTTC | CASSIVSGGEQFF
- | TRBJ1-1 | - | TRBV5-1 | 15 | TGCGCCAGCAGTGTACAGCAGCAAAGAAACACTGAAGCTTTCTTT | CASSVQQQRNTEAFF
- | TRBJ2-3 | TRBD2 | TRBV28 | 17 | TGTGCCAGCAGTTGGTTACTAGCGGGAACTAGCACAGATACGCAGTATTTT | CASSWLLAGTSTDTQYF
- | TRBJ2-3 | - | TRBV4-3 | 17 | TGCGCCAGCAGCCAAGATCTAAGGCAACGCGGCCGGGATACGCAGTATTTT | CASSQDLRQRGRDTQYF
- | TRBJ1-4 | - | TRBV7-9 | 14 | TGTGCCAGCAGCTTCACCTTGGGGGGAGAAAAACTGTTTTTT | CASSFTLGGEKLFF
- | TRBJ2-7 | - | TRBV19 | 12 | TGTGCCAGTAGTACCGACACGTACGAGCAGTACTTC | CASSTDTYEQYF